These 23 T cell receptor beta chains share one sample of origin, sequenced in a study of shared clonotypes between healthy human individuals. TCRdb's table, derived via immunoSEQ multiplex PCR, lists solely in-frame clones and lacks some. The sample contains some 2,000,000 clones, 95% of which appear only once. The sample comprised naive CD4+ T cells sorted from blood. Subset specified: CD45RA+ positively selected. The receptor source for this set is a man aged 18 to 35 in good health.

This chain joins TRBV6-1 and TRBJ2-2; 7 bases align to TRBD1. This CDR3 region has 14 residues. CDR1 is MNHNS and CDR2 is SASEGT in the germline V gene. V gave up 10 bases and J gave up 5 bases; unmatched junction bases: 10. The CDR3 region is CATDRTRGTGELFF. The CDR3 bases are TGTGCCACCGACAGGACCAGGGGGACCGGGGAGCTGTTTTTT.

The chain recombines TRBV5-1 with TRBJ2-1, with TRBD2 matching 8 bases. This CDR3 is built from 15 residues. Germline lookup yields CDR1 SGHRS and CDR2 YFSETQ. V gave up 4 bases and J gave up 12 bases; unmatched junction bases: 15. The CDR3 sequence: CASSHSSLAVQGQFF. CDR3 coding DNA: TGCGCCAGCAGCCATAGCTCACTAGCGGTACAGGGGCAGTTCTTC.

The chain's CDR3 is CASRYREGYGYTF. DNA for the CDR3: TGTGCCAGCAGGTACAGGGAAGGATATGGCTACACCTTC. The chain links TRBV6-1 to TRBJ1-2; the D gene is possibly TRBD1 (6 bases). Per germline, CDR1 MNHNS and CDR2 SASEGT. The CDR3 runs to 13 residues. V lost 6 bases and J lost 5, with 13 bases in between.

V gene TRBV10-2 combines with J gene TRBJ2-7; 8 bases are shared with TRBD2. Germline CDR1 reads WSHSY; CDR2 reads SAAADI. Unmatched junction bases numbered 6, after V lost 7 bases and J lost 4 bases. The CDR3 loop spans 13 amino acids. The CDR3 coding sequence is TGCGCCAGCAAAGGTAGCGGGGAGTACGAGCAGTACTTC. Amino acid sequence: CASKGSGEYEQYF.

In this sample, this clone turned up once. This sequence joins TRBV18 and TRBJ2-5; unclear D gene. The germline V gene encodes CDR1 KGHSH and CDR2 LQKENI. The CDR3 sequence is 15 residues long. The germline V and J ends were trimmed by 6 bases and 0 bases, with 14 bases remaining between them. CDR3 in amino acids: CASSPLLGNQETQYF. The DNA of the CDR3 is TGTGCCAGCTCCCCCCTGTTGGGGAACCAAGAGACCCAGTACTTC.

This chain connects TRBV30 to TRBJ1-2; D possibly corresponds to TRBD1 (6 bases). CDR1 and CDR2 from the germline V gene are GTSNPN and SVGIG (reference sequence). This CDR3 contains 14 residues. The V gene lost 4 bases and the J gene lost 2 bases, with 14 bases spanning the gap. CDR3 DNA: TGTGCCTGGAAACCCTGGGGGGCGAACTATGGCTACACCTTC. Its translation is CAWKPWGANYGYTF.

The V and J genes are TRBV6-1 and TRBJ2-5; D unresolved. This CDR3 region has 11 residues. Trimming took off 6 bases at V and 5 bases at J, with 7 bases between the two ends. The V gene's germline CDR1 is MNHNS and CDR2 SASEGT. In DNA form, the CDR3 reads TGTGCCAGCAGGGGGTGGGAGACCCAGTACTTC. This translates into CASRGWETQYF.

This clone was found once. The chain is built from TRBV19 and TRBJ1-3; D gene uncertain. Germline assignment: CDR1 LNHDA and CDR2 SQIVND (reference sequence). The CDR3 loop spans 17 amino acids. The V gene lost 5 bases and the J gene lost 4 bases, with 21 bases spanning the gap. CDR3 nucleotide sequence: TGTGCCAGTAGTCCTACGCGTGAAATCGTGGGGGGAAACACCATATATTTT. Encoded protein: CASSPTREIVGGNTIYF.

The chain uses TRBV11-2 and TRBJ1-4, with unresolved D. This CDR3 has 13 residues. V was shortened by 4 bases and J by 8 bases, with 11 bases between the two germline ends. The germline V gene encodes CDR1 SGHAT and CDR2 FQNNGV. CDR3 amino acids: CASSSQPGEKLFF. CDR3 DNA: TGTGCCAGCAGCTCCCAGCCCGGAGAAAAACTGTTTTTT. Full variable domain (outside the CDR3, taken from reference TRBV11-2 and TRBJ1-4): EAGVAQSPRYKIIEKRQSVAFWCNPISGHATLYWYQQILGQGPKLLIQFQNNGVVDDSQLPKDRFSAERLKGVDSTLKIQPAKLEDSAVYLCASSSQPGEKLFFGSGTQLSVL.

This chain connects TRBV7-2 to TRBJ2-5; TRBD1 might be the D (5 bases). This CDR3 region has 14 residues. Trimming removed 2 bases from V and 4 bases from J, with 11 bases in between. Germline V gene sequence: CDR1 SGHTA, CDR2 FQGNSA. The CDR3 loop is CASSLSWGRETQYF. The CDR3 DNA is TGTGCCAGCAGCTTAAGCTGGGGCAGAGAGACCCAGTACTTC.

With respect to this clone: The sample has other DNA sequences that encode this CDR3 too. This sequence joins TRBV5-1 and TRBJ2-3, with D possibly matching TRBD2 (6 bases). The V and J ends lost 4 bases and 3 bases respectively, with 9 bases between them. Germline-derived CDR1 and CDR2 are SGHRS and YFSETQ. The CDR3 contains 13 residues. DNA of the CDR3: TGCGCCAGCAGCGTCGGGGGAACAGATACGCAGTATTTT. Translating gives CASSVGGTDTQYF.

Concerning this clone itself: This may come from a read error, since a much larger clone is one base off. This chain connects TRBV11-2 to TRBJ1-2; 7 bases line up with TRBD1. Germline CDR1 and CDR2: SGHAT and FQNNGV. With 5 bases clipped from V and 4 bases from J, the junction kept 4 bases outside the gene matches. The CDR3 totals 13 residues. In DNA, the CDR3 is TGTGCCAGCAGCCGGGGACAGATCTATGGCTACACCTTC. It codes for CASSRGQIYGYTF.

The V call is TRBV27, the J call TRBJ1-2; 8 positions agree with TRBD1. Trimming cost V 6 bases and J 8 bases; bases outside gene matches: 11. Germline V lookup: CDR1 MNHEY, CDR2 SMNVEV (reference sequence). The CDR3 is made up of 14 amino acids. DNA for the CDR3: TGTGCCAGCAGAACAACGGGACAGGTGGCGGGCTACACCTTC. As protein: CASRTTGQVAGYTF.

The J gene is TRBJ2-5, the V gene TRBV10-3; 7 nucleotides match TRBD2. The CDR3 runs 15 residues. Germline trimming cut 4 bases from V and 1 base from J; bases unmatched to any gene: 6. CDR1 and CDR2 from the germline V gene are ENHRY and SYGVKD. The CDR3 DNA follows: TGTGCCATCAGTGTGGGCGGGAGCTTCCAAGAGACCCAGTACTTC. Translated, it gives CAISVGGSFQETQYF.

This clone was found a few times. The chain joins TRBV6-5 to TRBJ1-6, with 9 nucleotides matching TRBD1. CDR3 length: 15 amino acids. Germline trimming cut 2 bases from V and 9 bases from J; bases unmatched to any gene: 5. Germline V gives CDR1 MNHEY, CDR2 SVGAGI. The DNA for the CDR3 is TGTGCCAGCAGTTACGAAGGACAGGGGACTTCACCCCTCCACTTT. The encoded protein is CASSYEGQGTSPLHF.

This clone was counted between two and nine times. Different DNA sequences within this sample yield the same CDR3. The rearrangement links TRBV28 to TRBJ1-2; D is ambiguous. The CDR3 runs 11 residues. Germline CDR1 reads MDHEN; CDR2 reads SYDVKM. V was trimmed by 4 bases and J by 4 bases, leaving 4 bases between them. The CDR3 DNA reads as TGTGCCAGCAGTTACGGCTATGGCTACACCTTC. This gives the protein CASSYGYGYTF.

The V and J genes are TRBV6-1 and TRBJ2-7, with D perhaps matching TRBD1 (5 bases). V shed 0 bases and J shed 7 bases, with 10 bases lying between them. The length of the CDR3 is 13 residues. Germline V gene lookup returns CDR1 MNHNS and CDR2 SASEGT. In DNA, the CDR3 is TGTGCCAGCAGTGAAGCAGGGGCTCGGGAGCAGTACTTC. Amino acid sequence: CASSEAGAREQYF.

The rearrangement links TRBV18 to TRBJ2-2; the D gene is possibly TRBD1 (6 bases). The CDR3 contains 12 residues. Germline V gene lookup returns CDR1 KGHSH and CDR2 LQKENI. Trimming removed 5 bases from V and 9 bases from J, with 10 bases in between. In DNA form, the CDR3 reads TGTGCCAGCTCATCACAGGGAAGGGAGCTGTTTTTT. This gives the protein CASSSQGRELFF.

The chain joins TRBV18 to TRBJ1-6; 8 bases align to TRBD1. The germline gives CDR1 KGHSH, CDR2 LQKENI. Trimming took 6 bases from V and 10 from J; bases not matched to a gene: 8. The length of the CDR3 is 14 residues. The CDR3, as DNA: TGTGCCAGCTCGAAGACAGGGGAAGGGTCACCCCTCCACTTT. Its protein product is CASSKTGEGSPLHF.

This clone has only one observation. V usage is TRBV2 and J usage is TRBJ2-4; a weak D match, TRBD2 (6 bases). V was pared by 6 bases and J by 9 bases, with 9 bases between. The CDR3 is 11 amino acids. Germline loops: CDR1 SNHLY, CDR2 FYNNEI. CDR3 loop: CASSGTAIQYF. The CDR3 DNA reads TGTGCCAGCAGCGGGACTGCCATTCAGTACTTC. Combining the CDR3 with reference TRBV2 and TRBJ2-4 gives the whole variable domain EPEVTQTPSHQVTQMGQEVILRCVPISNHLYFYWYRQILGQKVEFLVSFYNNEISEKSEIFDDQFSVERPDGSNFTLKIRSTKLEDSAMYFCASSGTAIQYFGAGTRLSVL.

This clone showed up many times. The gene calls are TRBV4-1 and TRBJ2-7; maybe TRBD1 (5 bases). Germline loops: CDR1 MGHRA, CDR2 YSYEKL. The CDR3 has 15 residues. The germline V and J ends were trimmed by 0 bases and 5 bases, with 14 bases remaining between them. The CDR3 bases are TGCGCCAGCAGCCAAGATTCCAGGGTTGGGCACGAGCAGTACTTC. Residues: CASSQDSRVGHEQYF.

J is TRBJ2-1 and V is TRBV5-1; D is perhaps TRBD1 (6 bases). The CDR3 consists of 14 residues. The V end lost 3 bases, the J end lost 2 bases, and 9 bases lay between the germline ends. Germline V gene sequence: CDR1 SGHRS, CDR2 YFSETQ. The CDR3, as DNA: TGCGCCAGCAGCTACCAGGGGCCCTACAATGAGCAGTTCTTC. This gives the protein CASSYQGPYNEQFF.

This rearrangement joins TRBV19 to TRBJ2-3, with 7 nucleotides matching TRBD2. CDR1 LNHDA and CDR2 SQIVND come from the germline V gene (reference sequence). The CDR3 sequence is 17 residues long. V was pared by 6 bases and J by 2 bases, with 14 bases of the junction left unmatched. The CDR3 DNA reads as TGTGCCAGTAGGATTCCCTACCACGCGGGGGACACAGATACGCAGTATTTT. Translated, it gives CASRIPYHAGDTDTQYF.